The T cell receptor (beta chain) under discussion was sequenced for a study of read filtering for tumor transcriptome and immune sequencing. Looking at the study overall: Patients were 17 male and some 13 female, mean age 65.9 years, range about 40 to 85. By R-ISS, stages I, II and III held approximately 8, 17 and 7 patients.

Study conclusions and caveats: Correlation between methods rose after single-read clonotypes were removed.

This clonotype was picked up one time. No antigen is known for it. Every patient had bone marrow sampled while the disease was active. V gave up 0 bases and J gave up 5 bases, with 11 bases separating them. The CDR3 runs to 14 residues. Germline V gene data show CDR1 as GTSNPN and CDR2 as SVGIG (reference sequence). The library was built from about 0.4 ug RNA with molecular barcoded adaptors for alpha/delta and beta/gamma chains. TCRdb ran MiXCR on the reads and lists one entry per CDR3 protein. Found here are roughly 130,000 distinct CDR3 sequences, over 10% of them singletons; the top ten hold 9.5% to 12%.

Specimen: a population of CD138-negative cells sorted from bone marrow. The chain uses TRBV30 and TRBJ2-1; tentatively, D is TRBD2 (5 bases). The TCR was taken from a donor at least 40 years old with multiple myeloma. CDR3 protein: CAWSVSAADNEQFF. DNA of the CDR3: TGTGCCTGGAGTGTCTCGGCAGCGGACAATGAGCAGTTCTTC.